Below, 32 T cell receptor beta chains from the same sample are listed, as sequenced in a study of blood T cell repertoires in COVID-19. Some clones are missing from TCRdb's copy, which holds only in-frame ones; the method was immunoSEQ multiplex PCR. The sample lists over 120,000 clones, over 85% seen once, with about 1.6% in the top ten. Sequenced: peripheral blood. Receptors originate from a human donor in a cohort sampled during active COVID-19.

The V call is TRBV19, the J call TRBJ2-7, with 8 nucleotides matching TRBD2. Germline V CDR1 and CDR2: LNHDA, SQIVND (reference sequence). V lost 5 bases to trimming and J lost 1 base; unmatched junction nucleotides: 4. The length of the CDR3 is 14 residues. Written as DNA, the CDR3 is TGTGCCAGTAGTCCCGGGAGGGGATCCTACGAGCAGTACTTC. It specifies CASSPGRGSYEQYF.

The chain combines TRBV4-2 with TRBJ2-7; D gene unclear. V was clipped by 1 base and J by 0 bases, with 13 bases between them. This CDR3 spans 16 amino acids. Germline CDR1 reads LGHNA; CDR2 reads YNFKEQ. The CDR3 loop reads CASSQGVEASSYEQYF. Written as DNA, the CDR3 is TGTGCCAGCAGCCAAGGGGTCGAGGCTAGCTCCTACGAGCAGTACTTC.

V is TRBV5-5 and J is TRBJ1-6; tentatively, D is TRBD1 (5 bases). The V end lost 0 bases, the J end lost 7 bases, and 14 bases lay between the germline ends. Germline lookup yields CDR1 SGHKS and CDR2 YYEKEE (reference sequence). The CDR3 sequence is 16 residues long. DNA of the CDR3: TGTGCCAGCAGCTTGGTGGGGGGTGCCGCCAATTCACCCCTCCACTTT. It is translated as CASSLVGGAANSPLHF.

The chain recombines TRBV7-9 with TRBJ2-7; 7 positions agree with TRBD1. V shed 5 bases and J 0 bases; nucleotides not matched to a gene: 7. The CDR3 has 15 residues. Germline CDR1 is SEHNR and CDR2 is FQNEAQ (reference sequence). The CDR3 region is CASSRGGSSSYEQYF. CDR3 DNA: TGTGCCAGCAGCCGAGGGGGCTCGAGCTCCTACGAGCAGTACTTC. Drawing the rest from reference TRBV7-9 and TRBJ2-7, the complete variable domain is DTGVSQNPRHKITKRGQNVTFRCDPISEHNRLYWYRQTLGQGPEFLTYFQNEAQLEKSRLLSDRFSAERPKGSFSTLEIQRTEQGDSAMYLCASSRGGSSSYEQYFGPGTRLTVT.

The J gene is TRBJ1-2, the V gene TRBV12-5; D is perhaps TRBD1 (5 bases). The germline gives CDR1 LGHNT, CDR2 FRNRAP. The CDR3 consists of 14 residues. V was clipped by 2 bases and J by 7 bases, with 14 bases between them. For the CDR3, the DNA is TGTGCTAGTGGTTTGACCCAACCGGGGGGTGGCTACACCTTC. The encoded protein is CASGLTQPGGGYTF.

This chain uses TRBV10-3 with TRBJ2-1; 13 bases map to TRBD2. The length of the CDR3 is 17 residues. The V gene end was trimmed by 4 bases and the J gene end by 0 bases; junction bases not matched to a gene: 3. The germline V gene encodes CDR1 ENHRY and CDR2 SYGVKD. The CDR3 sequence is CAISVGLAGNSYNEQFF. CDR3 nucleotides: TGTGCCATCAGTGTGGGACTAGCGGGAAACTCCTACAATGAGCAGTTCTTC.

The chain employs TRBV2 and TRBJ2-3; 14 bases are a match to TRBD2. The V segment lost 6 bases and the J segment 0 bases; nucleotides outside the gene matches: 8. Germline CDR1 is SNHLY and CDR2 is FYNNEI. The CDR3 consists of 18 residues. Here the CDR3 DNA reads TGTGCCAGCAGCCCAGGGACTAGCGGGGGTACTAGCACAGATACGCAGTATTTT. It codes for CASSPGTSGGTSTDTQYF.

This clone was seen just once. The chain recombines TRBV19 with TRBJ2-3; a possible D gene is TRBD2 (5 bases). The CDR3 spans 17 residues. The germline CDR1 and CDR2 sequences are LNHDA and SQIVND (reference sequence). Trimming removed 4 bases from V and 0 bases from J, with 17 bases in between. CDR3 region: CASSNLGLGSSTDTQYF. The CDR3 DNA reads TGTGCCAGTAGTAACCTAGGACTGGGGTCTAGCACAGATACGCAGTATTTT.

The chain uses TRBV15 and TRBJ2-7; the match to TRBD2 covers 9 bases. Germline loops: CDR1 LNHNV, CDR2 YYDKDF (reference sequence). The CDR3 is 16 residues long. Trimming removed 0 bases from V and 4 bases from J; junction bases left unmatched: 7. The CDR3: CATSRDRGSGGYEQYF. The CDR3 DNA reads TGTGCCACCAGCAGAGATCGCGGTAGCGGGGGTTACGAGCAGTACTTC.

This clone was observed a few times. This chain joins TRBV4-2 and TRBJ1-1; 8 nucleotides line up with TRBD1. This CDR3 is built from 16 residues. V dropped 4 bases and J dropped 3; count of bases not matched to a gene: 10. CDR1 is LGHNA and CDR2 is YNFKEQ in the germline V gene. CDR3 nucleotides: TGTGCCAGCAGCCCTCCGGGACAGGATTGGTACACTGAAGCTTTCTTT. Translated, it gives CASSPPGQDWYTEAFF.

J is TRBJ1-1 and V is TRBV6-5; D may be TRBD1 (5 bases). V dropped 0 bases and J dropped 2 bases, with 10 bases sitting between them. The CDR3 has 15 residues. Germline CDR1 is MNHEY and CDR2 is SVGAGI. The CDR3 DNA follows: TGTGCCAGCAGTTACTCGGAAGGGGTTAACACTGAAGCTTTCTTT. Amino acids: CASSYSEGVNTEAFF.

This CDR3 reads CSAPDGRSQHF. CDR3 coding DNA: TGCAGTGCTCCGGACGGGAGGTCCCAGCATTTT. V usage is TRBV20-1 and J usage is TRBJ1-5; no firm D call. CDR1 is DFQATT, CDR2 SNEGSKA, per germline (reference sequence). The CDR3 sequence is 11 residues long. V dropped 5 bases and J dropped 11 bases, with 13 bases sitting between them.

The chain has TRBV5-1 and TRBJ2-5, with D unclear. The V end was cut by 0 bases, the J end by 3 bases, with 9 bases between. Germline CDR1 is SGHRS and CDR2 is YFSETQ. The CDR3 is 14 residues long. The CDR3 sequence is CASSLGTREETQYF. CDR3 bases: TGCGCCAGCAGCTTGGGTACCCGGGAAGAGACCCAGTACTTC.

In nucleotides, the CDR3 is TGTGCCAGCAGCTTAGATCCGAACAGGCGCAACACCGGGGAGCTGTTTTTT. Translation: CASSLDPNRRNTGELFF. This chain uses TRBV7-2 with TRBJ2-2, with D possibly being TRBD1 (5 bases). The V end lost 1 base, the J end lost 2 bases, and 14 bases lay between the germline ends. The germline V gene has CDR1 SGHTA and CDR2 FQGNSA. CDR3 size: 17 residues.

The chain is built from TRBV6-5 and TRBJ2-7; D is perhaps TRBD1 (5 bases). The germline V and J ends were trimmed by 2 bases and 4 bases, with 15 bases remaining between them. Germline V lookup: CDR1 MNHEY, CDR2 SVGAGI. There are 15 residues in the CDR3. CDR3 bases: TGTGCCAGCAGTTACGGTATAGGGGTGGTTTACGAGCAGTACTTC. As protein: CASSYGIGVVYEQYF.

The chain couples TRBV9 to TRBJ2-1; 10 bases fit TRBD2. The trim removed 3 bases at V and 5 bases at J, leaving 5 bases unmatched. This CDR3 is 15 amino acids long. Germline CDR1 and CDR2: SGDLS and YYNGEE. The CDR3 protein is CASSDLAGAHNEQFF. For the CDR3, the DNA is TGTGCCAGCAGCGATCTAGCGGGGGCCCACAATGAGCAGTTCTTC.

J is TRBJ1-3 and V is TRBV12-5, with TRBD1 matching 7 bases. The V gene's germline CDR1 is LGHNT and CDR2 FRNRAP. V shed 4 bases and J 1 base; nucleotides not matched to a gene: 7. This CDR3 is built from 16 residues. CDR3 sequence reads: CASGSDRDRSGNTIYF. The CDR3 bases are TGTGCTAGTGGTTCGGATCGGGACAGATCTGGAAACACCATATATTTT.

This clone was recorded once. This chain uses TRBV27 with TRBJ2-7, with a tentative D call TRBD2 (5 bases). There are 14 residues in the CDR3. CDR1 is MNHEY and CDR2 is SMNVEV in the germline V gene (reference sequence). V shed 0 bases and J shed 4 bases, with 10 bases lying between them. The CDR3 nucleotides read TGTGCCAGCAGTTTATCACGGGGTTTATACGAGCAGTACTTC. The encoded protein is CASSLSRGLYEQYF.

J is TRBJ1-3 and V is TRBV5-5; D may be TRBD1 (5 bases). The length of the CDR3 is 14 residues. Germline CDR1 reads SGHKS; CDR2 reads YYEKEE (reference sequence). The germline V and J ends were trimmed by 4 bases and 5 bases, with 13 bases remaining between them. DNA for the CDR3: TGTGCCAGCAGCCCGTGGGGGGTTAGAAACACCATATATTTT. Protein: CASSPWGVRNTIYF.

This clone appeared a single time. The chain has TRBV4-1 and TRBJ1-1; D gene ambiguous. The ends were cut back, 5 bases at V and 2 bases at J, with 9 bases in the middle. The CDR3 covers 13 residues. Germline-derived CDR1 and CDR2 are MGHRA and YSYEKL. CDR3 sequence reads: CASSSAGNTEAFF. CDR3 DNA sequence: TGCGCCAGCAGCTCGGCGGGAAACACTGAAGCTTTCTTT.

This chain uses TRBV5-8 with TRBJ2-4; a possible D gene is TRBD1 (6 bases). CDR3 length: 16 residues. Germline lookup yields CDR1 SGHTS and CDR2 YDEGEE. V was pared by 5 bases and J by 2 bases, with 17 bases between. Here the CDR3 reads CASSYNRARTKNIQYF. The DNA of the CDR3 is TGTGCCAGCAGTTACAACAGGGCCCGCACCAAAAACATTCAGTACTTC.

The chain has TRBV11-2 and TRBJ2-5, with 10 nucleotides matching TRBD2. This CDR3 has 14 amino acids. CDR1 and CDR2 (germline): SGHAT, FQNNGV. Unmatched junction bases numbered 6, after V lost 6 bases and J lost 5 bases. As DNA, the CDR3 is TGTGCCAGCAGACAAGCGGGGGGGCGGGAGACCCAGTACTTC. Translated, it gives CASRQAGGRETQYF.

The chain uses TRBV3-1 (or the pseudogene TRBV3-2) and TRBJ1-3; 9 bases agree with TRBD1. Trimming removed 2 bases from V and 9 bases from J; junction bases left unmatched: 5. Germline CDR1 reads LGHDT; CDR2 reads YNNKEL (reference sequence). CDR3 size: 14 residues. This CDR3 reads CASSQRDRDGTIYF. Here the CDR3 DNA reads TGTGCCAGCAGCCAACGGGACAGGGATGGCACCATATATTTT.

A few counts support this clone. The chain combines TRBV6-5 with TRBJ2-7; D gene ambiguous. The germline CDR1 and CDR2 sequences are MNHEY and SVGAGI. The ends were cut back, 0 bases at V and 1 base at J, with 10 bases in the middle. The CDR3 spans 15 residues. The CDR3 DNA is TGTGCCAGCAGTTACTCAACCGACGGGTCCTACGAGCAGTACTTC. This gives the protein CASSYSTDGSYEQYF.

The chain joins TRBV7-3 to TRBJ1-2; TRBD1 is a possible D gene (5 bases). CDR1 is SGHTA, CDR2 FQGTGA, per germline. Trimming removed 2 bases from V and 9 bases from J, with 10 bases in between. CDR3 length: 12 residues. This CDR3 is CASSLAGGSYTF. CDR3 bases: TGTGCCAGCAGCTTAGCCGGGGGAAGCTACACCTTC.

The chain has TRBV6-1 and TRBJ2-7; possibly TRBD2 for D (7 bases). Deletions cut 4 bases from V and 0 bases from J, with 16 bases between. CDR1 and CDR2 from the germline V gene are MNHNS and SASEGT. The CDR3 totals 16 residues. CDR3 in DNA: TGTGCCAGCAGTGGCATCGCGGCGGGGGCCTCCTACGAGCAGTACTTC. Protein product: CASSGIAAGASYEQYF.

The chain is built from TRBV3-1 (or the pseudogene TRBV3-2) and TRBJ2-3; 8 nucleotides agree with TRBD2. The length of the CDR3 is 16 residues. Germline lookup yields CDR1 LGHDT and CDR2 YNNKEL (reference sequence). V trimming: 7 bases; J trimming: 7 bases; junction bases outside the gene matches: 16. CDR3: CASTTTPRGAGNTQYF. CDR3 sequence (DNA): TGTGCCAGCACCACCACTCCGCGGGGGGCAGGGAATACGCAGTATTTT.

This chain links TRBV30 with TRBJ1-4; 7 bases fit TRBD1. Per the germline V gene, CDR1 is GTSNPN and CDR2 is SVGIG (reference sequence). The junction had 16 bases not matched to a gene; V was cut back by 1 base and J by 5 bases. The CDR3 extends over 18 amino acids. DNA for the CDR3: TGTGCCTGGAGTGGGGCCCGACGCGCGACAGGGAAAAATGAAAAACTGTTTTTT. This encodes CAWSGARRATGKNEKLFF.

The genes are TRBV6-5 and TRBJ2-1, with TRBD2 matching over 11 bases. Germline CDR1 MNHEY, CDR2 SVGAGI. V was clipped by 3 bases and J by 4 bases; unmatched bases: 5. The CDR3 length is 16 residues. CDR3 in amino acids: CASSYALAGGYNEQFF. CDR3 DNA sequence: TGTGCCAGCAGTTATGCCCTAGCGGGGGGTTACAATGAGCAGTTCTTC.

The chain is built from TRBV4-3 and TRBJ2-3; no definite D call. Trimming left V 1 base short and J 4 bases short, with 15 bases between. CDR3 length equals 16 residues. Germline CDR1 is LGHNA and CDR2 is YSLEER. For the CDR3, the DNA is TGCGCCAGCAGCCAAGCGGTGGTCGCAGGCGCAGATACGCAGTATTTT. Protein: CASSQAVVAGADTQYF.

The V call is TRBV19, the J call TRBJ1-3; D is possibly TRBD1 (5 bases). The V and J ends lost 4 bases and 4 bases respectively, with 14 bases between them. CDR3 length equals 15 residues. Germline loops: CDR1 LNHDA, CDR2 SQIVND (reference sequence). The DNA for the CDR3 is TGTGCCAGTAGTAGAAACCTGGACACCGGAAACACCATATATTTT. The encoded protein is CASSRNLDTGNTIYF.

This chain links TRBV24-1 with TRBJ2-1; 9 bases agree with TRBD1. Unmatched junction bases numbered 2, after V lost 3 bases and J lost 3 bases. The CDR3 has 15 residues. Germline V gene data show CDR1 as KGHDR and CDR2 as SFDVKD. The CDR3 here is CATSDRTGVYNEQFF. As DNA, the CDR3 is TGTGCCACCAGTGATCGGACAGGGGTCTACAATGAGCAGTTCTTC.